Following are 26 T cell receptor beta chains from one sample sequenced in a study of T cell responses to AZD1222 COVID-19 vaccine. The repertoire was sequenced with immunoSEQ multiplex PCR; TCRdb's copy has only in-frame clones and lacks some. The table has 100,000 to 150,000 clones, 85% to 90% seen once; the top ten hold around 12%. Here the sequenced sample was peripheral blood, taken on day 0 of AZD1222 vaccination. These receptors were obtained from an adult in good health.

In nucleotides, the CDR3 is TGCGCCAGCAGCCAAGGGACCGAAGGGAGTGAGCAGTTCTTC. This codes for CASSQGTEGSEQFF. The chain combines TRBV5-1 with TRBJ2-1; either TRBD1 or TRBD2 may supply D (5 bases each). Germline V CDR1 and CDR2: SGHRS, YFSETQ. This CDR3 comprises 14 residues. V was shortened by 4 bases and J by 9 bases, with 17 bases between the two germline ends.

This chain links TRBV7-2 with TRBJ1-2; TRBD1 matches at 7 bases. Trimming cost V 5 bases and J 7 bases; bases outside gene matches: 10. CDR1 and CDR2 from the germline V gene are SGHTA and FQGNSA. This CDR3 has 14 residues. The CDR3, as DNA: TGTGCCAGCAGCCTCCGGGACAGCGTAGGTGGCTACACCTTC. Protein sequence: CASSLRDSVGGYTF. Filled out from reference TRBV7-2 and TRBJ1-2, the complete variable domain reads GAGVSQSPSNKVTEKGKDVELRCDPISGHTALYWYRQSLGQGLEFLIYFQGNSAPDKSGLPSDRFSAERTGGSVSTLTIQRTQQEDSAVYLCASSLRDSVGGYTFGSGTRLTVV.

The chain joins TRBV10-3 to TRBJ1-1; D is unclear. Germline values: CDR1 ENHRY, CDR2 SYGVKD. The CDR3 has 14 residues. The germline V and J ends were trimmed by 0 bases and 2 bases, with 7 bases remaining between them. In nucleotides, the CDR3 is TGTGCCATCAGTGAGTCGGGTTCTAACACTGAAGCTTTCTTT. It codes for CAISESGSNTEAFF.

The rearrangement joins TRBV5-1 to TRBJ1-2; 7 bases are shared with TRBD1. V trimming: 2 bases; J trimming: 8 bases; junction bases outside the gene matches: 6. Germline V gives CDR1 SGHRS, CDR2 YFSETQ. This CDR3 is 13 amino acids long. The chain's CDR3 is CASSLDRDRGYTF. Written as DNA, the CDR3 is TGCGCCAGCAGCTTAGACAGGGACCGCGGCTACACCTTC.

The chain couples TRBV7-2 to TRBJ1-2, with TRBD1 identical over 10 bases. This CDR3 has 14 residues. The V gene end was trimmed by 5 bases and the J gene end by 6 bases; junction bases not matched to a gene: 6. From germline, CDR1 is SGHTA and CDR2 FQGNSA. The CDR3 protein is CASSTRQGAHGYTF. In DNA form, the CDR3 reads TGTGCCAGCAGCACTCGACAGGGGGCGCATGGCTACACCTTC.

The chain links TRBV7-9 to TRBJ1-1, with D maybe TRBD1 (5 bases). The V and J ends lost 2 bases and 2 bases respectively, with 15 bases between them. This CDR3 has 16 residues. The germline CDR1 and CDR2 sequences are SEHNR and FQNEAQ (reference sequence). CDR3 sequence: CASSLPTGTANTEAFF. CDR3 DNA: TGTGCCAGCAGCTTACCGACCGGGACGGCAAACACTGAAGCTTTCTTT.

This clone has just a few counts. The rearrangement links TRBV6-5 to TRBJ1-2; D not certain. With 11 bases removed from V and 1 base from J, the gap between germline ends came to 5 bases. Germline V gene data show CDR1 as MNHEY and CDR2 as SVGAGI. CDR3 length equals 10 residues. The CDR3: CAGGNYGYTF. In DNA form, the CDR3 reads TGTGCCGGCGGTAACTATGGCTACACCTTC.

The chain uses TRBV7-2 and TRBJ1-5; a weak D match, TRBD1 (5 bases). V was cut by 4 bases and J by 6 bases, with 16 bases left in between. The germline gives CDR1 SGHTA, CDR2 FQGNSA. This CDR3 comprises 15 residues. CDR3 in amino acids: CASSWNSGTTQPQHF. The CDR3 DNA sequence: TGTGCCAGCAGCTGGAATTCCGGGACCACTCAGCCCCAGCATTTT. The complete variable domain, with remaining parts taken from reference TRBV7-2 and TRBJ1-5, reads GAGVSQSPSNKVTEKGKDVELRCDPISGHTALYWYRQSLGQGLEFLIYFQGNSAPDKSGLPSDRFSAERTGGSVSTLTIQRTQQEDSAVYLCASSWNSGTTQPQHFGDGTRLSIL.

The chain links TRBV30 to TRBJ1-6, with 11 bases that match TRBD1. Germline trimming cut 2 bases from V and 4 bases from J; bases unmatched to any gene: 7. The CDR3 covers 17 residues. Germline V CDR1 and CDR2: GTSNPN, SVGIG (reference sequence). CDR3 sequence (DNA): TGTGCCTGGAGTCCCGGGACAGGGGGTTTTTATAATTCACCCCTCCACTTT. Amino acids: CAWSPGTGGFYNSPLHF.

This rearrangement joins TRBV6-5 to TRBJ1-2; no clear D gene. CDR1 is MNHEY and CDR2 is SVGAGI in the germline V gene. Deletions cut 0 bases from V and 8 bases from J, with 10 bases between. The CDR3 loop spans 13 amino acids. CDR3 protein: CASSYSGAGGYTF. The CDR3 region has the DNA TGTGCCAGCAGTTACTCGGGAGCTGGGGGCTACACCTTC.

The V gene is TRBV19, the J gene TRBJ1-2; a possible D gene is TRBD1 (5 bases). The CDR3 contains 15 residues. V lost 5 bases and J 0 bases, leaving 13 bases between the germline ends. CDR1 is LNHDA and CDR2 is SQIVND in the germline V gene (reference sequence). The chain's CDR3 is CASSAHMTANYGYTF. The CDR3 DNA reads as TGTGCCAGTAGTGCTCACATGACAGCTAACTATGGCTACACCTTC.

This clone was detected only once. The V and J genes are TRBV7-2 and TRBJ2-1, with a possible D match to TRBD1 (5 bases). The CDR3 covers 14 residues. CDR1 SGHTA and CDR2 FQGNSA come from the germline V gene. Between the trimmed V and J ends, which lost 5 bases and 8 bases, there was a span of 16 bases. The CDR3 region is CASSATQASDEQFF. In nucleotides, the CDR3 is TGTGCCAGCAGCGCCACACAGGCGTCGGATGAGCAGTTCTTC. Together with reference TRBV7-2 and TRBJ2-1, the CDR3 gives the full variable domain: GAGVSQSPSNKVTEKGKDVELRCDPISGHTALYWYRQSLGQGLEFLIYFQGNSAPDKSGLPSDRFSAERTGGSVSTLTIQRTQQEDSAVYLCASSATQASDEQFFGPGTRLTVL.

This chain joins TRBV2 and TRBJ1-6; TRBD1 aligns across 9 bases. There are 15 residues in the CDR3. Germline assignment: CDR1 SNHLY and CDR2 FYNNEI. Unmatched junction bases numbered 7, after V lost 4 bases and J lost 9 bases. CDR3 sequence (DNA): TGTGCCAGCAGTGTACAGGGGGCGCGAGGTTCACCCCTCCACTTT. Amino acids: CASSVQGARGSPLHF.

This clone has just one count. The CDR3 DNA reads as TGTGCCAGCAGTTACTCGTACTTCCAGAACACTGAAGCTTTCTTT. Translated: CASSYSYFQNTEAFF. This chain links TRBV6-5 with TRBJ1-1; D call uncertain. The germline V gene encodes CDR1 MNHEY and CDR2 SVGAGI. The length of the CDR3 is 15 residues. The V gene lost 0 bases and the J gene lost 1 base, with 9 bases spanning the gap.

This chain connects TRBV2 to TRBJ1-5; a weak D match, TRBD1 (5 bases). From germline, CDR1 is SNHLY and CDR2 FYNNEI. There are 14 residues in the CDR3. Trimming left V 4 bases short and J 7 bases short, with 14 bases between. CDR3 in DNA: TGTGCCAGCAGTGCCAGGTTTGAGGGGCAGCCCCAGCATTTT. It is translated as CASSARFEGQPQHF. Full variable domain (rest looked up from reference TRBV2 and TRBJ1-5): EPEVTQTPSHQVTQMGQEVILRCVPISNHLYFYWYRQILGQKVEFLVSFYNNEISEKSEIFDDQFSVERPDGSNFTLKIRSTKLEDSAMYFCASSARFEGQPQHFGDGTRLSIL.

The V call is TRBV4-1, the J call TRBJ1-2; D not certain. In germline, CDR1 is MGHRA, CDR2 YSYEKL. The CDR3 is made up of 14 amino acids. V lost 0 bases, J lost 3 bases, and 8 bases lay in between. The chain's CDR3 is CASSQDATDYGYTF. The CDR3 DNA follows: TGCGCCAGCAGCCAAGACGCCACGGACTATGGCTACACCTTC.

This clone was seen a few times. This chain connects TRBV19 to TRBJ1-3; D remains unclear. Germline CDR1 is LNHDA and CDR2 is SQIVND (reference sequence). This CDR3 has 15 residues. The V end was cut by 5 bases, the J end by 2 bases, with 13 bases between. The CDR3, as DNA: TGTGCCAGTAGTTCCTCGGGGAGTACTGGAAACACCATATATTTT. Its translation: CASSSSGSTGNTIYF.

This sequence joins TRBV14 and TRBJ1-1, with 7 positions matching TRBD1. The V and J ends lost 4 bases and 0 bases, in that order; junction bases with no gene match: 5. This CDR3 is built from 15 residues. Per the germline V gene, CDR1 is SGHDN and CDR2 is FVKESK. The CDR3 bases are TGTGCCAGCAGCCGTACAGGGGACCTGAACACTGAAGCTTTCTTT. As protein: CASSRTGDLNTEAFF.

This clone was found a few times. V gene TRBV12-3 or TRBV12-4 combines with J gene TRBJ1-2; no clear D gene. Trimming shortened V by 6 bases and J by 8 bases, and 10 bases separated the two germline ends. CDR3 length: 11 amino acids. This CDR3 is CASSPVGGYTF. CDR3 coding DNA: TGTGCCAGCAGCCCGGTGGGGGGCTACACCTTC.

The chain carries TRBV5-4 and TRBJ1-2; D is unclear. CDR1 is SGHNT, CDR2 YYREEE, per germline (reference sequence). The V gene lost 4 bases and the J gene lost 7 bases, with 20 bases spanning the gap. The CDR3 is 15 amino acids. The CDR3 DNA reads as TGTGCCAGCAGCGCAAATGAGGGATGGGTCGGTGGCTACACCTTC. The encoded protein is CASSANEGWVGGYTF.

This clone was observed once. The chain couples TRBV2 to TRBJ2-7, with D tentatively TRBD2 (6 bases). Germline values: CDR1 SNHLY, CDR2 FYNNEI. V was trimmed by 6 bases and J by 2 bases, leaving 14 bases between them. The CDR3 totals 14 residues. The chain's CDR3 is CASRGGHSTYEQYF. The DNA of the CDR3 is TGTGCCAGCAGGGGAGGACACTCCACCTACGAGCAGTACTTC.

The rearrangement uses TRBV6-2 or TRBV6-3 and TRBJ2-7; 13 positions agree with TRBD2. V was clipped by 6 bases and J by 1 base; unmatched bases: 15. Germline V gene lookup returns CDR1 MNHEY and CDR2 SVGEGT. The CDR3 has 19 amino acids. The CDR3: CASSPPGLAGLARSYEQYF. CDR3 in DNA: TGTGCCAGCAGCCCTCCGGGACTAGCGGGACTAGCTAGATCCTACGAGCAGTACTTC.

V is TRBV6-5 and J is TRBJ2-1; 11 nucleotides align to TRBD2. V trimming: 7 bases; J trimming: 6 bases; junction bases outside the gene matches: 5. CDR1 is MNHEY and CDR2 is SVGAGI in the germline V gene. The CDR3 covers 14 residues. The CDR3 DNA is TGTGCCAGCATGCGTCTAGCGGGAGGCAATGAGCAGTTCTTC. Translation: CASMRLAGGNEQFF.

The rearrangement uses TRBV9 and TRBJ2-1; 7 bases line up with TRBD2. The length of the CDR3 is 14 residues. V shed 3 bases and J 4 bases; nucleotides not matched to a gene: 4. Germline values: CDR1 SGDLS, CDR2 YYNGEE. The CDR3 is CASSASGEYNEQFF. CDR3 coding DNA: TGTGCCAGCAGCGCCAGCGGGGAGTACAATGAGCAGTTCTTC. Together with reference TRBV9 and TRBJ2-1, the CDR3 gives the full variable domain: DSGVTQTPKHLITATGQRVTLRCSPRSGDLSVYWYQQSLDQGLQFLIQYYNGEERAKGNILERFSAQQFPDLHSELNLSSLELGDSALYFCASSASGEYNEQFFGPGTRLTVL.

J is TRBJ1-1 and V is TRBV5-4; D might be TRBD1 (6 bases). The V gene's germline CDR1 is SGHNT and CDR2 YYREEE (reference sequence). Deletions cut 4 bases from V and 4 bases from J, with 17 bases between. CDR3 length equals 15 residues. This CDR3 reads CASSVNTGYSTEAFF. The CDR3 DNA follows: TGTGCCAGCAGCGTTAATACAGGGTACAGCACTGAAGCTTTCTTT. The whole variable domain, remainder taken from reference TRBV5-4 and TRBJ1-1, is ETGVTQSPTHLIKTRGQQVTLRCSSQSGHNTVSWYQQALGQGPQFIFQYYREEENGRGNFPPRFSGLQFPNYSSELNVNALELDDSALYLCASSVNTGYSTEAFFGQGTRLTVV.

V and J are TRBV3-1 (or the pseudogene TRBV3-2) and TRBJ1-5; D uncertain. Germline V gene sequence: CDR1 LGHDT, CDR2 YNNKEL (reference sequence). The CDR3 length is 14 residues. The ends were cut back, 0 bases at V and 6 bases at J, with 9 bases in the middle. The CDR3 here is CASSQEWNPQPQHF. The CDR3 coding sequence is TGTGCCAGCAGCCAAGAATGGAATCCTCAGCCCCAGCATTTT.